The entry below gives a single TCR beta chain sequence along with its context. What it binds is unknown. Trimming removed 0 bases at V and 5 bases at J, with 13 bases between. The germline CDR1 and CDR2 sequences are MGHRA and YSYEKL. The CDR3 is made up of 16 amino acids. The source of the sample is a study of Ad26.COV2.S vaccination and SARS-CoV-2 variants. Study results and limitations: Spike-specific TCR breadth ran higher among vaccine recipients than placebo recipients. Vaccinees reportedly had broad spike-specific CD8+ and CD4+ T cell responses.

Clones were sequenced by immunoSEQ multiplex PCR, and TCRdb holds only the in-frame ones, with some missing. Among more than 150,000 clones listed, around 85% were seen once. Specimen: peripheral blood, collected after recovery from COVID-19. V usage is TRBV4-1 and J usage is TRBJ2-2; TRBD1 or TRBD2 may be the D gene (5 bases each). The clonotype originates from a human donor who had recovered from COVID-19. In DNA, the CDR3 is TGCGCCAGCAGCCAAGAAGGGACCGTGAGAACCGGGGAGCTGTTTTTT. It is translated as CASSQEGTVRTGELFF.